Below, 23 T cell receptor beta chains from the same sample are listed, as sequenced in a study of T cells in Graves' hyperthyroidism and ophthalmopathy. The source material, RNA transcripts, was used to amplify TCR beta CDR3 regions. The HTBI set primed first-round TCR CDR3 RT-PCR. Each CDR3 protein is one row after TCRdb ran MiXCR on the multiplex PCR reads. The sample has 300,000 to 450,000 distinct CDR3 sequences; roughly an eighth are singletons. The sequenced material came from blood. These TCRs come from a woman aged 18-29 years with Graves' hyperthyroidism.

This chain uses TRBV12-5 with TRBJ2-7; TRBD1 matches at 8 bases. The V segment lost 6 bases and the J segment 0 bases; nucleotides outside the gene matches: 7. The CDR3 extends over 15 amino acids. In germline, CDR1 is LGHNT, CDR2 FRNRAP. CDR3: CASGPGQANSYEQYF. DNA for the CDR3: TGTGCTAGTGGCCCGGGACAGGCCAACTCCTACGAGCAGTACTTC.

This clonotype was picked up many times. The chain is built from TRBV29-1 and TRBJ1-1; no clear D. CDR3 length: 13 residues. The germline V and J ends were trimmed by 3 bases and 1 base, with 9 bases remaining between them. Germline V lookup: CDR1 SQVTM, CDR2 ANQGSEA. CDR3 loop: CSVEVTTNTEAFF. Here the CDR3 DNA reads TGCAGCGTTGAGGTGACAACGAACACTGAAGCTTTCTTT.

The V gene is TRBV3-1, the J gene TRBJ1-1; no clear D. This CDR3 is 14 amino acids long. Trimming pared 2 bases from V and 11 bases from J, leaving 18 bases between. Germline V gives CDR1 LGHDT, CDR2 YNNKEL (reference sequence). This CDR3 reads CASSQIPSEGTAFF. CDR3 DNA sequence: TGTGCCAGCAGCCAAATTCCCAGCGAGGGAACCGCTTTCTTT.

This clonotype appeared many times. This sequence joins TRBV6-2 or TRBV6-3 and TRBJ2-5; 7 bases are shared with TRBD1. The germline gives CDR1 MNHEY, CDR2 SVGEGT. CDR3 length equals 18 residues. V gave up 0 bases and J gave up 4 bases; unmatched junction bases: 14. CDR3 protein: CASSYSRTIGTDRETQYF. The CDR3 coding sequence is TGTGCCAGCAGTTACTCGCGGACAATTGGGACAGATCGAGAGACCCAGTACTTC.

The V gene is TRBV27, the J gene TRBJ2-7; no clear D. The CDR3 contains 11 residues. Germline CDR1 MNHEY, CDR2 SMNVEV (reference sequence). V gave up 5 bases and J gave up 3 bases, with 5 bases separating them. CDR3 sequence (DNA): TGTGCCAGCAGTCACGGCTACGAGCAGTACTTC. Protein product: CASSHGYEQYF.

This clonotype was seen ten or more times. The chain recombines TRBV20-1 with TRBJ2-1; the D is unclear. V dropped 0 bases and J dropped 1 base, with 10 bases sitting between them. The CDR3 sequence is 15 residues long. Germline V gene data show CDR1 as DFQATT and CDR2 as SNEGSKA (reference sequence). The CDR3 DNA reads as TGCAGTGCTAGAGATGACCTGATATCCTACAATGAGCAGTTCTTC. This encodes CSARDDLISYNEQFF.

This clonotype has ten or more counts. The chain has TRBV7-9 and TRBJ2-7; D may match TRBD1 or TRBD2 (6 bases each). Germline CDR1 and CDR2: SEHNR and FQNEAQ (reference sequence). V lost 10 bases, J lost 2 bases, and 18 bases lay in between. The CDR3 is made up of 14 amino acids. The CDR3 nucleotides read TGTGCCACGGGGTGGGGGGACAAACCCTACGAGCAGTACTTC. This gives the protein CATGWGDKPYEQYF.

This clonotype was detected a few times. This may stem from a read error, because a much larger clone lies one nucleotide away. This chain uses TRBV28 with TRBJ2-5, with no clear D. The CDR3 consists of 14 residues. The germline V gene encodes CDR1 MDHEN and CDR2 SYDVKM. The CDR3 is CASSFGTYQEAQYF. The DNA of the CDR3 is TGTGCCAGCAGTTTCGGCACTTACCAAGAGGCCCAGTACTTC.

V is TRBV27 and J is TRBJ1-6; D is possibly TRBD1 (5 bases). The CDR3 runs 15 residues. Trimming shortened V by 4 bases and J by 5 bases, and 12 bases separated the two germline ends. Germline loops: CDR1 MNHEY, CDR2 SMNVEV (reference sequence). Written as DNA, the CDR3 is TGTGCCAGCAGTTCCCAGGGCAGGAATAATTCACCCCTCCACTTT. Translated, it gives CASSSQGRNNSPLHF.

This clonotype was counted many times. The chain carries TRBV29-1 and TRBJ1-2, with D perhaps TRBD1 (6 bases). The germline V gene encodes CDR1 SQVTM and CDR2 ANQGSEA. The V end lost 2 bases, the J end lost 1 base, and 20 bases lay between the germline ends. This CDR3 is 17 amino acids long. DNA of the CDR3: TGCAGCGTTGAATTCGTACAGCTCGGGGGGCATAACTATGGCTACACCTTC. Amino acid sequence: CSVEFVQLGGHNYGYTF.

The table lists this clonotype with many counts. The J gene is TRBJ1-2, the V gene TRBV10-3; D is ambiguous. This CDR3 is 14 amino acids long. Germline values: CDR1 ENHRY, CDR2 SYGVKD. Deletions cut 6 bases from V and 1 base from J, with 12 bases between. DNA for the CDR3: TGTGCCATCAGAGGTTCAACGGGTAACTATGGCTACACCTTC. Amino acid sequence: CAIRGSTGNYGYTF.

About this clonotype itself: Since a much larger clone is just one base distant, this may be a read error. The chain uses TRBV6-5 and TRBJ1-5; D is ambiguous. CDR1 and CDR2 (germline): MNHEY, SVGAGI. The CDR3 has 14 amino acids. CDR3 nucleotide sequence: TGTGCCAGCAGTTACGGGGATAGCAATCAGCCCGAGCATTTT. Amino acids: CASSYGDSNQPEHF.

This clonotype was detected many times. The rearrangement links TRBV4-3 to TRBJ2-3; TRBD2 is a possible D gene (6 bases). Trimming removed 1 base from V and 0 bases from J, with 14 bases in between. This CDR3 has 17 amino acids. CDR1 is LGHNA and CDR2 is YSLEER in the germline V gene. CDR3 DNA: TGCGCCAGCAGCCAAGCGGCGGTACTAGCCAGCACAGATACGCAGTATTTT. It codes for CASSQAAVLASTDTQYF.

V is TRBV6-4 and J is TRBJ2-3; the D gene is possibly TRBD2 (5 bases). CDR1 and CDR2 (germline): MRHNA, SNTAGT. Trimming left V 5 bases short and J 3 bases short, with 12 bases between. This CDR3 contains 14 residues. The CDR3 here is CASSLHGDTDTQYF. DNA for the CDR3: TGTGCCAGCAGTTTGCACGGGGATACAGATACGCAGTATTTT.

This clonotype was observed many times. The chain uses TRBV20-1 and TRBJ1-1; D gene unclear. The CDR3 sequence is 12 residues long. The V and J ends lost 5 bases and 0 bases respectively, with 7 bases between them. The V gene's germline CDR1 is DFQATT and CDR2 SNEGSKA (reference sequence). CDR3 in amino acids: CSAPALNTEAFF. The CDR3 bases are TGCAGTGCTCCGGCTTTGAACACTGAAGCTTTCTTT.

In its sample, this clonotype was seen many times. The CDR3 coding sequence is TGTGCCAGCAGCCAGCGCATTCTGGACAACGAGCAGTACTTC. Translation gives CASSQRILDNEQYF. The genes are TRBV2 and TRBJ2-7; D might be TRBD1 (5 bases). Trimming left V 6 bases short and J 5 bases short, with 17 bases between. The germline V gene encodes CDR1 SNHLY and CDR2 FYNNEI. This CDR3 has 14 residues.

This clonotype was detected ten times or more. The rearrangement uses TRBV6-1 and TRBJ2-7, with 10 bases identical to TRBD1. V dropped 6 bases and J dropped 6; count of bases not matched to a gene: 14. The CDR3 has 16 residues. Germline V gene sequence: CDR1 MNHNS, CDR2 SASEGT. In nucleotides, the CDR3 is TGTGCCAGCAGCCCGGGACAGGGGAATTCACCTCCCGAGCAGTACTTC. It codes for CASSPGQGNSPPEQYF.

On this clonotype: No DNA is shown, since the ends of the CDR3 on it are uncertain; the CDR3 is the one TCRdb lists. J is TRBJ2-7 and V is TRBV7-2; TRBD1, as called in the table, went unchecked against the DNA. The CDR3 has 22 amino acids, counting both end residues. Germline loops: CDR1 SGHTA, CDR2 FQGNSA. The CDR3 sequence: CASSFYICSARQFQGPSYEQYF.

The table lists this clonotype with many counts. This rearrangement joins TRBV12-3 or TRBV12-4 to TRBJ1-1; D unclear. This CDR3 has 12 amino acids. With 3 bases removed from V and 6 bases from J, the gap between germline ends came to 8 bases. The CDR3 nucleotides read TGTGCCAGCAGTTTGGGCTGGGCTGAAGCTTTCTTT. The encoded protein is CASSLGWAEAFF.

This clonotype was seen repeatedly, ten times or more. The CDR3 region is CSAWTSVYNEQFF. CDR3 nucleotides: TGCAGTGCCTGGACTAGCGTCTACAATGAGCAGTTCTTC. This chain uses TRBV20-1 with TRBJ2-1; 9 bases are shared with TRBD2. The germline CDR1 and CDR2 sequences are DFQATT and SNEGSKA (reference sequence). The CDR3 sequence is 13 residues long. The ends lost 6 bases at V and 3 bases at J; junction bases unmatched: 3.

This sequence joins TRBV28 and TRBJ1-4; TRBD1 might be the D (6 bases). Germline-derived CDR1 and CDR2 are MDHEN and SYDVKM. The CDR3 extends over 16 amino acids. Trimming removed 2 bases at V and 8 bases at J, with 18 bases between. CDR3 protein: CASSLGQTFLGEKLFF. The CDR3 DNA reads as TGTGCCAGCAGTTTAGGACAGACCTTTCTAGGGGAAAAACTGTTTTTT.

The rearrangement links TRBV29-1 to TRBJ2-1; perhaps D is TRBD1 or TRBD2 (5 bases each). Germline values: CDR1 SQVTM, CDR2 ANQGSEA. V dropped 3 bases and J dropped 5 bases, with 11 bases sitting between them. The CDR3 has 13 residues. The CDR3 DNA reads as TGCAGCGTTGAGGGGACGCCTAACAATGAGCAGTTCTTC. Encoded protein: CSVEGTPNNEQFF.

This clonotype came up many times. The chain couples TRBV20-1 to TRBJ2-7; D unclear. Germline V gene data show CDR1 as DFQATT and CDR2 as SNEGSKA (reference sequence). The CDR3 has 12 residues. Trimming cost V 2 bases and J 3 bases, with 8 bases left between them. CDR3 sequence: CSARRRIYEQYF. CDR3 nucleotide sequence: TGCAGTGCTAGACGGCGTATCTACGAGCAGTACTTC.